These 23 T cell receptor beta chains originate from one sample sequenced in a study. TCRdb redid the calling of the RT-PCR reads with MiXCR, one entry per CDR3 protein. The sample carries about 680,000 distinct CDR3 sequences, 13% to 15% recorded once. The sample was memory CD4+ T cells from blood. All receptors come from a female donor in good health, serving as a healthy control.

The genes are TRBV6-5 and TRBJ2-5, with unresolved D. This CDR3 spans 14 amino acids. Germline V gives CDR1 MNHEY, CDR2 SVGAGI. V was pared by 5 bases and J by 5 bases, with 15 bases between. CDR3 protein: CASSQMVASETQYF. The CDR3 bases are TGTGCCAGCAGTCAGATGGTTGCCTCTGAGACCCAGTACTTC.

A few counts support this clonotype. V gene TRBV5-5 combines with J gene TRBJ2-1; weak D call: TRBD2 (6 bases). Germline V lookup: CDR1 SGHKS, CDR2 YYEKEE (reference sequence). CDR3 length equals 15 residues. V was shortened by 0 bases and J by 4 bases, with 11 bases between the two germline ends. For the CDR3, the DNA is TGTGCCAGCAGCTTGGGTGCTAGCGAATACAATGAGCAGTTCTTC. This gives the protein CASSLGASEYNEQFF.

About this clonotype: This may be a read error, as it is one base from a much larger clone. The rearrangement joins TRBV7-2 to TRBJ2-5; D is perhaps TRBD1 (6 bases). The CDR3 length is 15 residues. CDR1 SGHTA and CDR2 FQGNSA come from the germline V gene. The CDR3 nucleotides read TGTTCCAGCAGCCAAGGAGCGACAGGTCTCAAGGCCCAGTACTTC. It codes for CSSSQGATGLKAQYF.

This clonotype was detected ten times or more. The CDR3 is CATSDPGTGIPEQYF. In nucleotides, the CDR3 is TGTGCCACCAGTGATCCCGGGACAGGGATCCCCGAGCAGTACTTC. V gene TRBV24-1 combines with J gene TRBJ2-7, with 9 bases matching TRBD1. V trimming: 3 bases; J trimming: 6 bases; junction bases outside the gene matches: 8. Germline lookup yields CDR1 KGHDR and CDR2 SFDVKD. The CDR3 runs to 15 residues.

The rearrangement links TRBV10-1 to TRBJ2-1; no definite D call. This CDR3 region has 15 residues. Trimming cost V 3 bases and J 4 bases, with 13 bases left between them. Germline V gives CDR1 WNHNN, CDR2 SYGVQD (reference sequence). This CDR3 reads CASSDLLRPYNEQFF. CDR3 DNA: TGCGCCAGCAGTGATCTCCTAAGACCTTACAATGAGCAGTTCTTC.

DNA of the CDR3: TGCAGTGTCAACAACCGGACAGGGAGCAATCAGCCCCAGCATTTT. Translation: CSVNNRTGSNQPQHF. V usage is TRBV20-1 and J usage is TRBJ1-5, with 8 bases lining up with TRBD1. With 7 bases clipped from V and 1 base from J, the junction kept 9 bases outside the gene matches. Germline-derived CDR1 and CDR2 are DFQATT and SNEGSKA (reference sequence). The CDR3 extends over 15 amino acids.

This clonotype was detected a few times. V usage is TRBV2 and J usage is TRBJ1-2; 8 bases align to TRBD1. The CDR3 runs to 13 residues. The V and J ends lost 6 bases and 4 bases, in that order; junction bases with no gene match: 4. The germline V gene encodes CDR1 SNHLY and CDR2 FYNNEI. This CDR3 is CASRVDRGYGYTF. Here the CDR3 DNA reads TGTGCCAGCAGAGTCGACAGGGGCTATGGCTACACCTTC. The variable domain in full, with the rest retrieved from reference TRBV2 and TRBJ1-2, is EPEVTQTPSHQVTQMGQEVILRCVPISNHLYFYWYRQILGQKVEFLVSFYNNEISEKSEIFDDQFSVERPDGSNFTLKIRSTKLEDSAMYFCASRVDRGYGYTFGSGTRLTVV.

This clonotype was recorded many times. CDR3 in amino acids: CASSLQGQGAEAFF. DNA for the CDR3: TGTGCCAGCAGCTTACAAGGGCAGGGGGCTGAAGCTTTCTTT. V and J are TRBV7-3 and TRBJ1-1; 7 bases map to TRBD1. The germline gives CDR1 SGHTA, CDR2 FQGTGA. J gave up 6 bases and V 2 bases, and 6 bases lay outside the gene matches. The CDR3 runs 14 residues.

A few counts support this clonotype. This rearrangement joins TRBV6-5 to TRBJ1-5, with a possible D match to TRBD1 (6 bases). This CDR3 has 14 residues. Per the germline V gene, CDR1 is MNHEY and CDR2 is SVGAGI. Trimming pared 6 bases from V and 0 bases from J, leaving 9 bases between. CDR3 loop: CASRSGVSNQPQHF. The CDR3 DNA follows: TGTGCCAGCAGATCAGGGGTTAGCAATCAGCCCCAGCATTTT.

The chain uses TRBV7-2 and TRBJ1-6; no definite D call. There are 14 residues in the CDR3. V was pared by 2 bases and J by 9 bases, with 11 bases between. Germline CDR1 reads SGHTA; CDR2 reads FQGNSA. The CDR3 DNA is TGTGCCAGCAGCTTATTTAATGGAGGTTCACCCCTCCACTTT. It yields the protein CASSLFNGGSPLHF.

This clonotype was detected ten times or more. This chain connects TRBV20-1 to TRBJ2-3; no reliable D call. V lost 3 bases and J lost 4, with 17 bases in between. The CDR3 loop spans 15 amino acids. Germline V gene lookup returns CDR1 DFQATT and CDR2 SNEGSKA (reference sequence). CDR3 DNA sequence: TGCAGTGCTAGGAATCCGCTCGGTGGGGCAGATACGCAGTATTTT. This sequence encodes CSARNPLGGADTQYF.

The CDR3 coding sequence is TGTGCCAGCAGCTTTCATGGAAACGGGGAGCTGTTTTTT. Translating gives CASSFHGNGELFF. The rearrangement joins TRBV7-2 to TRBJ2-2; D is unclear. The CDR3 runs 13 residues. V was trimmed by 3 bases and J by 7 bases, leaving 9 bases between them. CDR1 is SGHTA, CDR2 FQGNSA, per germline.

Many counts were recorded for this clonotype. The J gene is TRBJ1-4, the V gene TRBV7-2; D remains unclear. Germline values: CDR1 SGHTA, CDR2 FQGNSA. CDR3 length equals 12 residues. V lost 1 base and J 11 bases, leaving 8 bases between the germline ends. CDR3 sequence (DNA): TGTGCCAGCAGCTTAGAGGACCGGAAACTGTTTTTT. The encoded protein is CASSLEDRKLFF.

The chain recombines TRBV20-1 with TRBJ2-1; possibly TRBD2 for D (5 bases). V gave up 5 bases and J gave up 8 bases, with 22 bases separating them. The CDR3 is 15 amino acids. Per the germline V gene, CDR1 is DFQATT and CDR2 is SNEGSKA (reference sequence). CDR3 DNA sequence: TGCAGTGCTTGCGGGTCCGACTACCCCGTGGATGAGCAGTTCTTC. It codes for CSACGSDYPVDEQFF.

Here the CDR3 reads CASSSGDRRFAGELFF. The CDR3 nucleotides read TGTGCCAGCAGCTCGGGAGACAGGCGATTCGCGGGGGAGCTGTTTTTT. V is TRBV5-6 and J is TRBJ2-2, with D possibly called TRBD1 or TRBD2 (6 bases each). The length of the CDR3 is 16 residues. V was cut by 3 bases and J by 8 bases, with 20 bases left in between. Germline V gene sequence: CDR1 SGHDT, CDR2 YYEEEE.

The rearrangement joins TRBV10-1 to TRBJ2-2; the match to TRBD2 covers 11 bases. V lost 8 bases and J lost 4; bases outside the gene matches: 6. The CDR3 contains 15 residues. The germline CDR1 and CDR2 sequences are WNHNN and SYGVQD (reference sequence). CDR3 residues: CASGEGTSGTGELFF. The CDR3 DNA reads TGCGCCAGCGGGGAGGGGACTAGCGGCACCGGGGAGCTGTTTTTT.

This clonotype was counted a few times. V is TRBV28 and J is TRBJ2-3, with D unclear. Germline assignment: CDR1 MDHEN and CDR2 SYDVKM. This CDR3 spans 12 amino acids. The V gene lost 7 bases and the J gene lost 4 bases, with 9 bases spanning the gap. The CDR3 spells CASTKSPDTQYF. The CDR3 DNA reads TGTGCCAGCACCAAGTCCCCAGATACGCAGTATTTT.

Many counts were recorded for this clonotype. The chain combines TRBV29-1 with TRBJ2-5; 7 bases agree with TRBD2. V lost 7 bases to trimming and J lost 5 bases; unmatched junction nucleotides: 7. The germline V gene encodes CDR1 SQVTM and CDR2 ANQGSEA. The CDR3 has 12 residues. The CDR3 DNA is TGCAGCGGTGGGATGCGGGAGGAGACCCAGTACTTC. It yields the protein CSGGMREETQYF. Full variable domain (rest looked up from reference TRBV29-1 and TRBJ2-5): SAVISQKPSRDICQRGTSLTIQCQVDSQVTMMFWYRQQPGQSLTLIATANQGSEATYESGFVIDKFPISRPNLTFSTLTVSNMSPEDSSIYLCSGGMREETQYFGPGTRLLVL.

This clonotype was detected only a few times. J is TRBJ2-1 and V is TRBV30; D call uncertain. Germline lookup yields CDR1 GTSNPN and CDR2 SVGIG (reference sequence). The CDR3 loop spans 11 amino acids. The germline V and J ends were trimmed by 3 bases and 9 bases, with 9 bases remaining between them. The DNA for the CDR3 is TGTGCCTGGAGGACTGCGCTTGAGCAGTTCTTC. It is translated as CAWRTALEQFF.

This clonotype turned up a few times. This chain uses TRBV24-1 with TRBJ2-3; weak D call: TRBD2 (5 bases). CDR3 length: 20 amino acids. V was trimmed by 8 bases and J by 1 base, leaving 30 bases between them. Germline values: CDR1 KGHDR, CDR2 SFDVKD. CDR3 bases: TGTGCCACCAAAGCCCACCAGTTCGGGATGGGCTTTACAGGCACAGATACGCAGTATTTT. This encodes CATKAHQFGMGFTGTDTQYF.

This chain links TRBV4-1 with TRBJ2-1, with 7 nucleotides matching TRBD1. J lost 2 bases, V lost 2 bases, and 9 bases had no gene match. The CDR3 loop spans 17 amino acids. CDR1 and CDR2 from the germline V gene are MGHRA and YSYEKL. The CDR3 here is CASSQPRNRGPYNEQFF. DNA for the CDR3: TGCGCCAGCAGCCAACCCCGGAACAGGGGACCCTACAATGAGCAGTTCTTC.

This clonotype appeared many times. The chain links TRBV7-2 to TRBJ2-3; D is perhaps TRBD2 (5 bases). Germline loops: CDR1 SGHTA, CDR2 FQGNSA. Deletions cut 5 bases from V and 6 bases from J, with 12 bases between. The CDR3 extends over 13 amino acids. This CDR3 reads CASSRPPGDTQYF. The CDR3 nucleotides read TGTGCCAGCAGCCGACCTCCGGGGGATACGCAGTATTTT. The full variable domain, rest sourced from reference TRBV7-2 and TRBJ2-3, is GAGVSQSPSNKVTEKGKDVELRCDPISGHTALYWYRQSLGQGLEFLIYFQGNSAPDKSGLPSDRFSAERTGGSVSTLTIQRTQQEDSAVYLCASSRPPGDTQYFGPGTRLTVL.

J is TRBJ1-3 and V is TRBV28, with 7 positions matching TRBD1. The trim removed 5 bases at V and 4 bases at J, leaving 8 bases unmatched. The CDR3 contains 15 residues. Germline-derived CDR1 and CDR2 are MDHEN and SYDVKM. The CDR3 spells CASSLTGVYGNTIYF. In nucleotides, the CDR3 is TGTGCCAGCAGTCTAACAGGGGTCTACGGAAACACCATATATTTT.